This entry lists 14 T cell receptor beta chains sequenced from one sample in a study of molecular identifiers for immune sequencing clone quantification. MiXCR was run by TCRdb on the PCR reads, yielding one entry per CDR3 protein. The data contain some 100,000 distinct CDR3 sequences, roughly a third of them seen just once; the ten biggest clones take up 4% to 5%. Sequencing input: naive CD8+ T cells from blood, with Jurkat cell RNA spiked in. The subset is: FACS-sorted CD8+CD4-CCR7+CD45RA+ naive T cells. Source of these receptors: a human donor in good health. Some libraries in this study had Jurkat cell RNA spiked in.

As for this clonotype: A clone one base away is much larger, so this may be a read error. Likely a read error: the CDR3 ends without its conserved phenylalanine or tryptophan. J is TRBJ2-3 and V is TRBV7-2; 7 bases line up with TRBD1. The CDR3 sequence is 17 residues long. The germline gives CDR1 SGHTA, CDR2 FQGNSA. V was clipped by 1 base and J by 2 bases; unmatched bases: 9. Here the CDR3 reads CASSLGGGTAYTDTQYS. CDR3 bases: TGTGCCAGCAGCTTAGGAGGTGGGACAGCCTACACAGATACGCAGTATTCT.

As for this clonotype: A much larger clone lies one base from this, so it may be a read error. The rearrangement links TRBV15 to TRBJ2-3; 7 bases are shared with TRBD2. Germline assignment: CDR1 LNHNV and CDR2 YYDKDF (reference sequence). The CDR3 is made up of 12 amino acids. The CDR3 region is CVTREGTDTQYF. Here the CDR3 DNA reads TGTGTCACCCGGGAGGGCACAGATACGCAGTATTTT.

The chain joins TRBV20-1 to TRBJ2-7; no clear D gene. This CDR3 is 15 amino acids long. Per germline, CDR1 DFQATT and CDR2 SNEGSKA (reference sequence). The V end lost 3 bases, the J end lost 2 bases, and 17 bases lay between the germline ends. The CDR3, as DNA: TGCAGTGCTAGCGGTACGACACTCACGACCTACGAGCAGTACTTC. Translating gives CSASGTTLTTYEQYF.

The table lists this clonotype with many counts. The CDR3 does not close with the conserved phenylalanine or tryptophan, likely indicating a read error. Because the CDR3's place on the DNA is in doubt, the DNA is left out and the CDR3 is given as listed by TCRdb. J is TRBJ2-3 and V is TRBV6-6; the table's D call of TRBD2 was not tested on the DNA. The CDR3 length is 12 residues, termini included. Looked up from germline, CDR1 is MNHNY and CDR2 is SVGAGI (reference sequence). The CDR3 protein is CASSYGGFRLLS.

This clonotype has a handful of counts. The chain uses TRBV4-3 and TRBJ2-1, with D uncertain. The CDR3 is made up of 14 amino acids. V shed 4 bases and J shed 0 bases, with 7 bases lying between them. The germline gives CDR1 LGHNA, CDR2 YSLEER. The CDR3 sequence: CASSRTSSYNEQFF. The DNA of the CDR3 is TGCGCCAGCAGCCGGACGAGCTCCTACAATGAGCAGTTCTTC.

This clonotype was seen only a few times. Germline and junction disagree at one end, which may indicate a read error. The chain uses TRBV27 and TRBJ2-3, with 7 bases fitting TRBD2. This CDR3 is 15 amino acids long. Per germline, CDR1 MNHEY and CDR2 SMNVEV (reference sequence). The CDR3 reads CASSPLMGGPDTQNF. The CDR3 nucleotides read TGTGCCAGCAGCCCCCTAATGGGAGGGCCAGATACGCAGAATTTT.

For this clonotype: The missing conserved phenylalanine or tryptophan at the end of this CDR3 makes a read error likely. The V and J genes are TRBV20-1 and TRBJ2-7, with TRBD2 matching 10 bases. The CDR3 has 13 residues. J was trimmed by 2 bases and V by 6 bases; bases with no gene match: 4. In germline, CDR1 is DFQATT, CDR2 SNEGSKA (reference sequence). CDR3 bases: TGCAGTGCAAGGACTAGCGGCGCCTACGAGCAGTACTCC. Translation gives CSARTSGAYEQYS.

In the case of this clonotype: A much larger clone lies one base from this, so it may be a read error. V and J are TRBV6-4 and TRBJ1-5; possibly TRBD1 for D (5 bases). Germline CDR1 and CDR2: MRHNA and SNTAGT. Trimming took 0 bases from V and 5 from J, leaving 11 bases between them. CDR3 length equals 15 residues. CDR3 residues: CASSDSWGVHQPQHF. CDR3 DNA: TGTGCCAGCAGTGACTCGTGGGGGGTCCATCAGCCCCAGCATTTT.

This clonotype has a count of ten or more. DNA for the CDR3: TGCAGCGCCCGGACGCTTAACTACGAGCAGTACTTC. The encoded protein is CSARTLNYEQYF. The chain carries TRBV29-1 and TRBJ2-7, with unresolved D. Between the trimmed V and J ends, which lost 7 bases and 3 bases, there was a span of 13 bases. This CDR3 spans 12 amino acids. Germline CDR1 SQVTM, CDR2 ANQGSEA.

This clonotype was seen a handful of times. The chain carries TRBV27 and TRBJ2-7, with 11 bases aligning to TRBD1. The CDR3 length is 14 residues. Germline lookup yields CDR1 MNHEY and CDR2 SMNVEV (reference sequence). Trimming at V came to 4 bases and at J to 2 bases, leaving 1 base not matched to a gene. This CDR3 reads CASSWGQGAYEQYF. The CDR3 region has the DNA TGTGCCAGCAGTTGGGGACAGGGGGCCTACGAGCAGTACTTC.

This chain connects TRBV27 to TRBJ2-1; TRBD2 matches 8 bases. CDR1 and CDR2 from the germline V gene are MNHEY and SMNVEV (reference sequence). Trimming cost V 2 bases and J 0 bases; bases outside gene matches: 3. This CDR3 contains 16 residues. The CDR3 region is CASSLQAGVSYNEQFF. The CDR3, as DNA: TGTGCCAGCAGTTTACAAGCGGGAGTCTCCTACAATGAGCAGTTCTTC.

Concerning this clonotype itself: Being one base from a much bigger clone, this may be a read error. V and J are TRBV7-2 and TRBJ2-7, with D hard to call. This CDR3 contains 14 residues. Germline CDR1 reads SGHTA; CDR2 reads FQGNSA. DNA for the CDR3: TGTGCCTGCAGCTTAGCCGCGGCCCGGGTCGAGCAGTACTTC. Protein: CACSLAAARVEQYF.

The table lists this clonotype with a few counts. The CDR3 is CASSLETARNQPQHF. The CDR3 DNA is TGTGCCAGCAGCCTAGAGACAGCGCGAAATCAGCCCCAGCATTTT. This chain connects TRBV28 to TRBJ1-5, with D perhaps matching TRBD1 (5 bases). V shed 6 bases and J shed 4 bases, with 16 bases lying between them. The germline V gene has CDR1 MDHEN and CDR2 SYDVKM. This CDR3 spans 15 amino acids.

Notes on this clonotype: A much larger clonotype is one base distant, so this may be a read error. The chain employs TRBV27 and TRBJ2-3; 8 nucleotides align to TRBD2. The V gene's germline CDR1 is MNHEY and CDR2 SMNVEV (reference sequence). The CDR3 loop spans 15 amino acids. This chain's CDR3 is CASSLLAGQTDTQNF. The CDR3 coding sequence is TGTGCCAGCAGTTTGCTAGCGGGTCAAACAGATACGCAGAATTTT.